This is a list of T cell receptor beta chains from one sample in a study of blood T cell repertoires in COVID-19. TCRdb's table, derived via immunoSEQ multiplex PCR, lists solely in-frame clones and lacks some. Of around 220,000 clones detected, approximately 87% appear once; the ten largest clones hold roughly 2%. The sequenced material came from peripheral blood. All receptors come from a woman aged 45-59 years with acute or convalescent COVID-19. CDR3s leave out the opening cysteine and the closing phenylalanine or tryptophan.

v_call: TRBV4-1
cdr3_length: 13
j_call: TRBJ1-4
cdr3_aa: ASSLQGSTNEKLF

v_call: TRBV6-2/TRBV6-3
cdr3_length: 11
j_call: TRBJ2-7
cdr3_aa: ASSLRPPSEQY

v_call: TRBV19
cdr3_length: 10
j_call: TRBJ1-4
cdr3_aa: ASKQGNEKLF

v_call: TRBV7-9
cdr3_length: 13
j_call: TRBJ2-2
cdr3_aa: ASSVAGTNTGELF

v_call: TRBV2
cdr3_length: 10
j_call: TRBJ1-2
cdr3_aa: ASSETAGGYT

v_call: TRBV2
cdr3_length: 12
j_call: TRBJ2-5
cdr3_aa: ASRGGLGQETQY

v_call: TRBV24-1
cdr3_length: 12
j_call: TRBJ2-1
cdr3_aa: ATSEGQGSDEQF

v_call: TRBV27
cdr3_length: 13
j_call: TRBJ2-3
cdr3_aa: ASSLGQGHTDTQY

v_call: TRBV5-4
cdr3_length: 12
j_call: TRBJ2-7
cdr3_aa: ASSLGQGRYEQY

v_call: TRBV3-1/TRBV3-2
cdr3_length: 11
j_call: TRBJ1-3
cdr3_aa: ASSLRAGNTIY

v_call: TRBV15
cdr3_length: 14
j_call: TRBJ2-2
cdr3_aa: ATSRALAGDTGELF

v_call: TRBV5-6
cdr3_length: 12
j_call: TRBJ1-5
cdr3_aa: ASSPGAGGQPQH

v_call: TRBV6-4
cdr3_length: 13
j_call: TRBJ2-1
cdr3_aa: ASSDRLAGVDEQF

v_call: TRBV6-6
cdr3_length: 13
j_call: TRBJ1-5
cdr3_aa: ASTSRIDSNQPQH

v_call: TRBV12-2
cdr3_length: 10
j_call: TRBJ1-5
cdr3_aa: ASRPPFWRQH

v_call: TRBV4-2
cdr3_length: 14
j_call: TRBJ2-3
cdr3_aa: ASSLTSGGLTDTQY

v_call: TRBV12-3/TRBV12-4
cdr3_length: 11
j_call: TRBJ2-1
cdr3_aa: ASSLRGDNEQF

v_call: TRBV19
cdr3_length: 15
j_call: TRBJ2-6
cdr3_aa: ASSQTGTSSGANVLT

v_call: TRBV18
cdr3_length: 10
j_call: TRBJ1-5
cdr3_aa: ASSPVNQPQH

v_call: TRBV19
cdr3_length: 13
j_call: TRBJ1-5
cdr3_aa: ASSIEGQGYQPQH

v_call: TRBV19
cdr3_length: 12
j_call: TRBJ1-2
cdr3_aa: ASKGSSGTDIYT

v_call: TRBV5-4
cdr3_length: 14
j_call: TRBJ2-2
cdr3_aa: ASSRRTGGNTGELF

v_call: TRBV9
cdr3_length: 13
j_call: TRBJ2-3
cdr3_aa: ASSPSGGRTDTQY

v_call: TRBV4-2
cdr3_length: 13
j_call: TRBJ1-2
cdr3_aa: ASSQGDIFNYGYT

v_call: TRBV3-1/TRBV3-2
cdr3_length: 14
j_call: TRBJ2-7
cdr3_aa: ASSQELAGGPREQY

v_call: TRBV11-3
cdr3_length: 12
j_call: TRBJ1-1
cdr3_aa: ASTWTGENTEAF

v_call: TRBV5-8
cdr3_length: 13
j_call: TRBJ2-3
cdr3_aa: ASSLEGGYRDTQY

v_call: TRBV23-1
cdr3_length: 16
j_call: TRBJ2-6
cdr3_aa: ASSQPAGGDTGANVLT

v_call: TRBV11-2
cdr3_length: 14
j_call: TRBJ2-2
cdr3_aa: ASSLAGTPSTALLF

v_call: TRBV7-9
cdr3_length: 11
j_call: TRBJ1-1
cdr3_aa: ASSLATGGTAF

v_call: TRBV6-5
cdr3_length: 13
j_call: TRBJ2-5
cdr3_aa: ASTNRLAGEETQY

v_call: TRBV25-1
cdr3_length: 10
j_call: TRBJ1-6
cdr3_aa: ASSEGPSPLH

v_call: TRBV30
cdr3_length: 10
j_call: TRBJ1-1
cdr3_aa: AWSTGAAGAF

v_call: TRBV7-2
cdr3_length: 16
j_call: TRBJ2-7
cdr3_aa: ASSLPSGTSGSSYEQY

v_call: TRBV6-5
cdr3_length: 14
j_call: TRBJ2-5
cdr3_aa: ASSLQGAIPEETQY

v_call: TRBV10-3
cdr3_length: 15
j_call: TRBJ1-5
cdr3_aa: AISESFTVANHQPQH

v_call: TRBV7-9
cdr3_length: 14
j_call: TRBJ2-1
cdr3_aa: ASSLLRDRGKDEQF

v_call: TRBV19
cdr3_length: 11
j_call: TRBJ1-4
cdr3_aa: ASSSEGARKLF

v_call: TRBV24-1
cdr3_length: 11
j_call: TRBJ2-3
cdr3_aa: ATSPGLVDTQY

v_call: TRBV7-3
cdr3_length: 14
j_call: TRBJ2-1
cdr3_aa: ASSTQGSASYNEQF

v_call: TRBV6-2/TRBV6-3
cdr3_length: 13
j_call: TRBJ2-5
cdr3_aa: ASSSGTSGQETQY

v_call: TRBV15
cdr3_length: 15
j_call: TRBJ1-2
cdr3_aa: ATSRGFSQGPNYGYT

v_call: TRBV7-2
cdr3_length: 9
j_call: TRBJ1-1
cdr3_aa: ASSLNGEAF

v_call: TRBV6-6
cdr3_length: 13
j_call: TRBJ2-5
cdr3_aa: ASSYTGQHQETQY

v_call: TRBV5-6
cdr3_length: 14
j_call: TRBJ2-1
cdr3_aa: ASSHTGTSYDNEQF

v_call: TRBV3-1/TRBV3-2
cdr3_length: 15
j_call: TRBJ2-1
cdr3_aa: ASSHIGGLADYNEQF

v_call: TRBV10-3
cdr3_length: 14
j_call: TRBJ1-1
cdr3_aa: AISESRGAGNTEAF

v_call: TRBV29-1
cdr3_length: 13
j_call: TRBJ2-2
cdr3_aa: SVRGGTGNTGELF